This T cell receptor (beta chain) was retrieved from a study of control samples from healthy donors and cancer patients. Sequencing used immunoSEQ multiplex PCR; TCRdb keeps in-frame clones, though not all of them. The top ten hold 35% to 50% of the sample, which has about 51,000 clones, 85% to 90% seen once. J gave up 2 bases and V 10 bases, and 7 bases lay outside the gene matches. Germline loops: CDR1 LNHDA, CDR2 SQIVND (reference sequence). This CDR3 contains 14 residues. The sequenced material came from PBMCs. The chain carries TRBV19 and TRBJ2-2; the match to TRBD1 covers 7 bases. The clonotype comes from a man between 45 and 60 years old with head and neck cancer. This chain's CDR3 is CATQTGQNTGELFF. The CDR3 coding sequence is TGTGCCACCCAGACAGGGCAAAACACCGGGGAGCTGTTTTTT.